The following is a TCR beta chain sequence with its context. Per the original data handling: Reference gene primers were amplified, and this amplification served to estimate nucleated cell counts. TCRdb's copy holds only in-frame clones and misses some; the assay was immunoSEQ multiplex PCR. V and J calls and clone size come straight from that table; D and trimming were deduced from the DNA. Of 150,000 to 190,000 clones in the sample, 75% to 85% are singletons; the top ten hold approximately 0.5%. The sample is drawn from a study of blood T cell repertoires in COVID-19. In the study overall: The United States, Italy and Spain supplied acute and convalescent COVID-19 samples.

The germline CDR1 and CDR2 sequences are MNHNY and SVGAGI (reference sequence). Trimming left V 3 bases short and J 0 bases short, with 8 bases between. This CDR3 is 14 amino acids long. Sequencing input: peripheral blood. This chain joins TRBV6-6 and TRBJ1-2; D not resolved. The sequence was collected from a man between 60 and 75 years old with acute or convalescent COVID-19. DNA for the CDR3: TGTGCCAGCAGTTATACAGACACTAACTATGGCTACACCTTC. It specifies CASSYTDTNYGYTF.